The next 17 T cell receptor beta chains were all read from a single sample in a study of PD-L1 blockade in urothelial cancer. Generated by immunoSEQ multiplex PCR, the TCRdb table keeps only in-frame clones and is missing some. The repertoire holds more than 75,000 clones, with 90% as singletons. This specimen consisted of PBMCs, obtained around atezolizumab (anti-PD-L1) treatment. The source is a man in his fifties or sixties with urothelial cancer.

The chain links TRBV6-4 to TRBJ2-6; maybe TRBD2 (5 bases). Germline V gives CDR1 MRHNA, CDR2 SNTAGT. Trimming removed 5 bases from V and 1 base from J, with 6 bases in between. CDR3 length equals 14 residues. CDR3 DNA: TGTGCCAGCAGTCGGGGATCTGGGGCCAACGTCCTGACTTTC. Translating gives CASSRGSGANVLTF.

This clone was picked up one time. V is TRBV19 and J is TRBJ1-3; D uncertain. The germline CDR1 and CDR2 sequences are LNHDA and SQIVND (reference sequence). The CDR3 sequence is 16 residues long. V was pared by 5 bases and J by 0 bases, with 14 bases between. This CDR3 is CASSFLPPSSGNTIYF. CDR3 nucleotides: TGTGCCAGTAGTTTCCTCCCCCCGTCCTCTGGAAACACCATATATTTT.

The rearrangement uses TRBV7-2 and TRBJ2-7, with D perhaps TRBD2 (6 bases). Germline lookup yields CDR1 SGHTA and CDR2 FQGNSA. The germline V and J ends were trimmed by 0 bases and 0 bases, with 12 bases remaining between them. There are 16 residues in the CDR3. In DNA, the CDR3 is TGTGCCAGCAGCTTAGCTCCTAGCGCAAACTCCTACGAGCAGTACTTC. Protein sequence: CASSLAPSANSYEQYF.

The rearrangement uses TRBV7-3 and TRBJ2-7, with 7 bases aligning to TRBD2. The V and J ends lost 5 bases and 2 bases, in that order; junction bases with no gene match: 15. Germline V gives CDR1 SGHTA, CDR2 FQGTGA. The CDR3 is 17 residues long. CDR3 residues: CASSQMRPVGGAYEQYF. In DNA form, the CDR3 reads TGTGCCAGCAGCCAAATGCGACCGGTGGGGGGGGCCTACGAGCAGTACTTC.

The chain joins TRBV9 to TRBJ2-7, with 9 bases that match TRBD2. Germline lookup yields CDR1 SGDLS and CDR2 YYNGEE. The CDR3 loop spans 14 amino acids. V dropped 3 bases and J dropped 4; count of bases not matched to a gene: 5. CDR3 in DNA: TGTGCCAGCAGCGCCCGCGGGGGGGGATACGAGCAGTACTTC. It codes for CASSARGGGYEQYF.

A single count supports this clone. The rearrangement joins TRBV11-2 to TRBJ2-1; 9 bases are shared with TRBD2. The CDR3 totals 16 residues. Trimming cost V 2 bases and J 4 bases; bases outside gene matches: 6. The germline V gene has CDR1 SGHAT and CDR2 FQNNGV. CDR3 in DNA: TGTGCCAGCAGCTTATCATCCGCGGGGGGGTACAATGAGCAGTTCTTC. Its protein product is CASSLSSAGGYNEQFF.

This clone was counted a few times. The V call is TRBV4-3, the J call TRBJ1-1; 7 nucleotides agree with TRBD1. In germline, CDR1 is LGHNA, CDR2 YSLEER. The CDR3 loop spans 13 amino acids. With V trimmed by 6 bases and J by 1 base, 2 bases remained unmatched. This CDR3 is CASSRQGNTEAFF. The CDR3, as DNA: TGCGCCAGCAGTCGACAGGGGAACACTGAAGCTTTCTTT.

This clone came up a few times. The rearrangement joins TRBV4-2 to TRBJ1-5; tentative D call: TRBD1 (5 bases). The V and J ends lost 1 base and 4 bases respectively, with 11 bases between them. Germline CDR1 is LGHNA and CDR2 is YNFKEQ. The CDR3 length is 15 residues. CDR3 loop: CASSQGTQDNQPQHF. CDR3 sequence (DNA): TGTGCCAGCAGCCAAGGAACACAGGATAATCAGCCCCAGCATTTT.

V is TRBV18 and J is TRBJ2-1; the match to TRBD2 covers 7 bases. Unmatched junction bases numbered 12, after V lost 6 bases and J lost 7 bases. The CDR3 covers 15 residues. Looked up from germline, CDR1 is KGHSH and CDR2 is LQKENI. The CDR3: CASSLGRLAGNEQFF. The DNA of the CDR3 is TGTGCCAGCTCCCTAGGTAGACTAGCCGGGAATGAGCAGTTCTTC.

The chain is built from TRBV9 and TRBJ2-7; 8 nucleotides align to TRBD2. V was pared by 6 bases and J by 3 bases, with 5 bases of the junction left unmatched. Germline V lookup: CDR1 SGDLS, CDR2 YYNGEE. The CDR3 contains 13 residues. In DNA form, the CDR3 reads TGTGCCAGCAACCGGGAGGGGTTCTACGAGCAGTACTTC. Amino acids: CASNREGFYEQYF.

The chain uses TRBV2 and TRBJ2-7; 10 bases line up with TRBD1. Unmatched junction bases numbered 7, after V lost 8 bases and J lost 12 bases. Germline V gene lookup returns CDR1 SNHLY and CDR2 FYNNEI. The CDR3 loop spans 11 amino acids. CDR3 amino acids: CASENRDRGYF. CDR3 nucleotide sequence: TGTGCCAGCGAAAACCGGGACAGGGGGTACTTC. Looking up the rest from reference TRBV2 and TRBJ2-7 gives the full variable domain: EPEVTQTPSHQVTQMGQEVILRCVPISNHLYFYWYRQILGQKVEFLVSFYNNEISEKSEIFDDQFSVERPDGSNFTLKIRSTKLEDSAMYFCASENRDRGYFGPGTRLTVT.

CDR3 nucleotides: TGTGCCAGCAGCTCCCGTCCCCTCTTCGCCGGCGGGGGGGCCACAGATACGCAGTATTTT. As protein: CASSSRPLFAGGGATDTQYF. This chain connects TRBV9 to TRBJ2-3; 9 bases fit TRBD2. Trimming cost V 4 bases and J 2 bases; bases outside gene matches: 20. Germline lookup yields CDR1 SGDLS and CDR2 YYNGEE. The CDR3 runs 20 residues.

The chain couples TRBV10-3 to TRBJ2-7; 9 nucleotides agree with TRBD1. Germline-derived CDR1 and CDR2 are ENHRY and SYGVKD. Germline trimming cut 0 bases from V and 2 bases from J; bases unmatched to any gene: 17. The CDR3 consists of 20 residues. DNA for the CDR3: TGTGCCATCAGTGAGTCCCTCGGGACAGGGACTGAAATAGGAACCTACGAGCAGTACTTC. This translates into CAISESLGTGTEIGTYEQYF.

The CDR3 region is CASSPTGSGSTEAFF. In DNA, the CDR3 is TGTGCCAGCTCACCTACCGGCTCAGGGTCCACTGAAGCTTTCTTT. The rearrangement joins TRBV18 to TRBJ1-1, with D possibly TRBD1 on 5 matching bases. Germline assignment: CDR1 KGHSH and CDR2 LQKENI. There are 15 residues in the CDR3. The V gene lost 3 bases and the J gene lost 4 bases, with 15 bases spanning the gap.

J is TRBJ2-3 and V is TRBV7-3; 8 nucleotides line up with TRBD2. V gave up 0 bases and J gave up 2 bases; unmatched junction bases: 4. This CDR3 has 16 residues. Germline V gives CDR1 SGHTA, CDR2 FQGTGA. DNA for the CDR3: TGTGCCAGCAGCTTAACGAGCGGGGGATCCACAGATACGCAGTATTTT. Encoded protein: CASSLTSGGSTDTQYF.

This chain uses TRBV27 with TRBJ2-1, with D possibly being TRBD2 (5 bases). Germline CDR1 reads MNHEY; CDR2 reads SMNVEV (reference sequence). Trimming left V 7 bases short and J 7 bases short, with 14 bases between. The CDR3 is made up of 13 amino acids. In nucleotides, the CDR3 is TGTGCCAGCAAAGGGAGTTCTAGGAATGAGCAGTTCTTC. Translating gives CASKGSSRNEQFF.

The rearrangement joins TRBV18 to TRBJ2-5; 11 bases fit TRBD2. The germline V gene has CDR1 KGHSH and CDR2 LQKENI. This CDR3 is 15 amino acids long. Trimming at V came to 6 bases and at J to 2 bases, leaving 5 bases not matched to a gene. The CDR3 bases are TGTGCCAGCTCGCAAGGGACTAGCGGTCAAGAGACCCAGTACTTC. As protein: CASSQGTSGQETQYF.